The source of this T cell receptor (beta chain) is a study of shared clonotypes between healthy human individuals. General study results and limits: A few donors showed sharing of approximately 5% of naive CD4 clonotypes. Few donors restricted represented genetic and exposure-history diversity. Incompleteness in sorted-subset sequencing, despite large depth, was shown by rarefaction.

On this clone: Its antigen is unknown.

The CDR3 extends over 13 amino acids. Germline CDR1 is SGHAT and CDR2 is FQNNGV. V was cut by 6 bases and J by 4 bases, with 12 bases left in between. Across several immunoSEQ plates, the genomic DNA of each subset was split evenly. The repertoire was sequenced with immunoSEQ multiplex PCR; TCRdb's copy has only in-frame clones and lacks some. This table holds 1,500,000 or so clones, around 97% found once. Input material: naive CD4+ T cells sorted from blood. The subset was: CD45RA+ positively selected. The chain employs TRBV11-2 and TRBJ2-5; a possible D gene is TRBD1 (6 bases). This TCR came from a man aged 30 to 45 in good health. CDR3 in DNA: TGTGCCAGCAGTGAGCAGGGGATAGAGACCCAGTACTTC. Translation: CASSEQGIETQYF. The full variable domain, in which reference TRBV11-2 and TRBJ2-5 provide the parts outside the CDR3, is EAGVAQSPRYKIIEKRQSVAFWCNPISGHATLYWYQQILGQGPKLLIQFQNNGVVDDSQLPKDRFSAERLKGVDSTLKIQPAKLEDSAVYLCASSEQGIETQYFGPGTRLLVL.